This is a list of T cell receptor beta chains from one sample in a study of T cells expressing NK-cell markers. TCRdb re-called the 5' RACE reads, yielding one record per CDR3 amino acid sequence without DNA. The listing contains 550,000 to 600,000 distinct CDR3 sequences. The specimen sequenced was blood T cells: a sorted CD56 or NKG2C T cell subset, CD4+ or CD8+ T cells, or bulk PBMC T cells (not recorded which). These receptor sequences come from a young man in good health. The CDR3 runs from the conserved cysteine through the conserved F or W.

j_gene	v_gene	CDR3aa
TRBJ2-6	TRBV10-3	CAISELEGADGANVLTF
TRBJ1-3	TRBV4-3	CASSQEWRQPGTIYF
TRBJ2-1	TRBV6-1	CASRKGLDPPQFF
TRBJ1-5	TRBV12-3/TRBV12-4	CASSLGPGRVNQPQHF
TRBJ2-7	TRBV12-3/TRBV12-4	CASSLLREQYF
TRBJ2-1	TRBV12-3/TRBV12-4	CASSSVPGLAGEGNEQFF
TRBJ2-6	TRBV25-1	CASSEDRGLLGANVLTF
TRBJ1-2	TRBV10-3	CASTETGVPGYTF
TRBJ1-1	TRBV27	CASSSRHTEAFF
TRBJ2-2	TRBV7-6	CASSLGSRGGNGELFF
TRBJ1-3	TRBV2	CASSEGGNTIYF
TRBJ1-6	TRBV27	CASSLNYNSPLHF
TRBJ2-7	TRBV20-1	CSARDPDRVGEQYF
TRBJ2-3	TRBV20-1	CSARFPDTQYF
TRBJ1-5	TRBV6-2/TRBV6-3	CASNWGFGQPQHF
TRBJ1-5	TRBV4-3	CASSQDRTGHQPQHF
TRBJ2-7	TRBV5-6	CASSLEVGTEQYF
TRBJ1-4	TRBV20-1	CSASHGATNEKLFF
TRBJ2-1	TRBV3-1	CASSQESLAGPRGQFF
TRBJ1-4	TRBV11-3	CASSFGQAATNEKLFF
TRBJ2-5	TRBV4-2	CASSPQGQGETQYF
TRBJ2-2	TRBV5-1	CASNMGTSHTGELFF
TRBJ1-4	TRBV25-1	CASSDGQGAEKLFF
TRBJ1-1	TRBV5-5	CASSFVRGRVNTEAFF
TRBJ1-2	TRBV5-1	CASRDSYGYTF
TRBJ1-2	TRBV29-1	CSVVGAKRGVNYGYTF
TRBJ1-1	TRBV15	CATSFGLNTEAFF
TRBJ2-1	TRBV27	CATWRGGTPSYNEQFF
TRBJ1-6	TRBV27	CASSLQGGVGYSPLHF
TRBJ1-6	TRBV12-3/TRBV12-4	CASSPMAGGNSPLHF
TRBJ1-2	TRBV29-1	CSVEVFGDGYTF
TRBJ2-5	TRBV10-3	CAISDVGGEETQYF
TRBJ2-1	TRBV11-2	CASSLDPASGSHEQFF
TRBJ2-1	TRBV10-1	CASSEFRGGTYNEQFF
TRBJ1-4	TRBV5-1	CASRPGTQEKLFF
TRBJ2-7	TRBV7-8	CASSQTGYEQYF
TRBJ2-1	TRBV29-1	CSSEGGAGHNEQFF
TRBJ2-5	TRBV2	CASRLLAERRETQYF
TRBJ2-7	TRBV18	CASSPPRVSSEQYF
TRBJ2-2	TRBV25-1	CASKVSGELFF
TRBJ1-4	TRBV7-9	CASTGTGNEKLFF
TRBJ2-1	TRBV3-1	CASSPFTGGPAGHYNEQFF
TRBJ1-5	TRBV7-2	CASSEIQWGTTAQHF
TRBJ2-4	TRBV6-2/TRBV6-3	CASSLQGRSVENIQYF
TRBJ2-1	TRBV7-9	CASSLMTSVTYNEQFF